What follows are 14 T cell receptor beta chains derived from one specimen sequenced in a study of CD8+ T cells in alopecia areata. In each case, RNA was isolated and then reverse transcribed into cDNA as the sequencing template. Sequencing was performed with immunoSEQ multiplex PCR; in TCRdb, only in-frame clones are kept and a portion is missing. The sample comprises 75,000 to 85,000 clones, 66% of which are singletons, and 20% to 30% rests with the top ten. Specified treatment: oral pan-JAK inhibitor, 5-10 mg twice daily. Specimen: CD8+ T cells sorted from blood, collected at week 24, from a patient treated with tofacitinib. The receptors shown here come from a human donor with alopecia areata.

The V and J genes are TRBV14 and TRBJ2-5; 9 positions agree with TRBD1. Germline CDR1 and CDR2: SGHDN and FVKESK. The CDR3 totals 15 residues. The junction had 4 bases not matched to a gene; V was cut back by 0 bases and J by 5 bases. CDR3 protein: CASSQDRTGEETQYF. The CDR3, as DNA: TGTGCCAGCAGCCAAGATAGGACAGGGGAGGAGACCCAGTACTTC.

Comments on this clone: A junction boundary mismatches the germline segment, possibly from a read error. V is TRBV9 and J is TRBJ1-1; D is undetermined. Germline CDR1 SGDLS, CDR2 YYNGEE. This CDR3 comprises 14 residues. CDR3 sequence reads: CASSITPGHSASSF. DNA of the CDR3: TGTGCCAGCAGCATTACTCCAGGCCACTCCGCAAGCAGCTTT.

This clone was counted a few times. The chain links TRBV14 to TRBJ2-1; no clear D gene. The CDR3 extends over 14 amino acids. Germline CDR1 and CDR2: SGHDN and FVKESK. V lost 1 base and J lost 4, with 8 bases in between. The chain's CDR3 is CASSQVARYNEQFF. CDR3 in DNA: TGTGCCAGCAGCCAAGTTGCCCGGTACAATGAGCAGTTCTTC.

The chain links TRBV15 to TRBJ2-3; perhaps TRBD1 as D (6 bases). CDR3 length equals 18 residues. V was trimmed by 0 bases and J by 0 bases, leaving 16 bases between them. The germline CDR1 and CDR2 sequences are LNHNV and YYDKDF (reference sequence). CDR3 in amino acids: CATSRDLDSYTSTDTQYF. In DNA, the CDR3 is TGTGCCACCAGCAGAGATTTGGACAGTTACACGAGCACAGATACGCAGTATTTT.

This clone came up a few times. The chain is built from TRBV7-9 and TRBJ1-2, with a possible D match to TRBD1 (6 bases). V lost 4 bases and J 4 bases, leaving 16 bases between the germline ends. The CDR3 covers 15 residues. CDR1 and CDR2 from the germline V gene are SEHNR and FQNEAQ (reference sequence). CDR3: CASSSPGGRFYGYTF. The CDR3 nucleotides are TGTGCCAGCAGCTCCCCTGGGGGCAGATTCTATGGCTACACCTTC. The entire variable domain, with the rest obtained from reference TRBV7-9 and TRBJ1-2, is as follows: DTGVSQNPRHKITKRGQNVTFRCDPISEHNRLYWYRQTLGQGPEFLTYFQNEAQLEKSRLLSDRFSAERPKGSFSTLEIQRTEQGDSAMYLCASSSPGGRFYGYTFGSGTRLTVV.

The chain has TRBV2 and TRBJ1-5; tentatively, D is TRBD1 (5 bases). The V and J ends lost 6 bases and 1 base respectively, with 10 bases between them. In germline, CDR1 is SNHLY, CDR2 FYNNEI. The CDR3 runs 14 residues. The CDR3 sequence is CASSADRSNQPQHF. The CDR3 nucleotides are TGTGCCAGCAGCGCCGACAGAAGCAATCAGCCCCAGCATTTT.

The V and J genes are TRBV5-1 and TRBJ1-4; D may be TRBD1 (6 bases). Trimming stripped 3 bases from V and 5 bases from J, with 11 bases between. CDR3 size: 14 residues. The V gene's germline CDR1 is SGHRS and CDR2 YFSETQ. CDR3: CASSSQGSNEKLFF. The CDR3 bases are TGCGCCAGCAGCTCACAGGGTAGCAATGAAAAACTGTTTTTT.

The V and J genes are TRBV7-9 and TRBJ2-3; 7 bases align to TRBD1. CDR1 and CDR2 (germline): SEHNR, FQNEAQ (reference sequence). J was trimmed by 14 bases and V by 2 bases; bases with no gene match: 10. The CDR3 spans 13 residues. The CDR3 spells CASSLPGTESPYF. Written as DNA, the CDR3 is TGTGCCAGCAGCTTACCCGGGACAGAGAGCCCGTATTTT.

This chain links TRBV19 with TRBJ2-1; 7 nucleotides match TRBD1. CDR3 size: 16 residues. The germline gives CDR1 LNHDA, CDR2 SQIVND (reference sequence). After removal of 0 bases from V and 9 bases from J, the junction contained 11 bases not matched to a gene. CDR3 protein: CASSIDIGQGVSEQFF. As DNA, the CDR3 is TGTGCCAGTAGTATAGATATTGGGCAGGGGGTAAGTGAGCAGTTCTTC.

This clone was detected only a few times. The CDR3 DNA follows: TGTGCCAGCAGCTTCACGGAGACCCAGTACTTC. Its protein product is CASSFTETQYF. The chain links TRBV7-9 to TRBJ2-5; no definite D call. Germline-derived CDR1 and CDR2 are SEHNR and FQNEAQ (reference sequence). The V end lost 3 bases, the J end lost 5 bases, and 4 bases lay between the germline ends. The CDR3 spans 11 residues.

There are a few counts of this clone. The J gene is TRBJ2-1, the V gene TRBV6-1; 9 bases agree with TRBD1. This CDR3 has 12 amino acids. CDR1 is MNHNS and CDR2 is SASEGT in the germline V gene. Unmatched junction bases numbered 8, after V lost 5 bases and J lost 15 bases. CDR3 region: CASSPRQGEMFF. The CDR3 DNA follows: TGTGCCAGCAGTCCACGACAGGGGGAGATGTTCTTC.

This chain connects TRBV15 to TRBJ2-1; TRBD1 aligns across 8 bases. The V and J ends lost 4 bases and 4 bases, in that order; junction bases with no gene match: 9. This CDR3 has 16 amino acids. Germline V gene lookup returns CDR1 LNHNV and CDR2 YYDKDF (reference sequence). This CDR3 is CATSIGRQGAYNEQFF. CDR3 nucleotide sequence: TGTGCCACCAGCATCGGTCGTCAGGGGGCTTACAATGAGCAGTTCTTC.

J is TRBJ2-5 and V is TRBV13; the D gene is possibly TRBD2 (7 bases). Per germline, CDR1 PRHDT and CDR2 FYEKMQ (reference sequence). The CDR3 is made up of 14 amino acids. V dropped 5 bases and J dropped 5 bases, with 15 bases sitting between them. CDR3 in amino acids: CASSLRGGFETQYF. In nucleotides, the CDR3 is TGTGCCAGCAGCCTGAGGGGGGGCTTTGAGACCCAGTACTTC.

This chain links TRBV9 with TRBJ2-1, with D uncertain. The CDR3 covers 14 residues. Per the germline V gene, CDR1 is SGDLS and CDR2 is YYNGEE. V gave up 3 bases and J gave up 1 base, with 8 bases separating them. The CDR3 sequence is CASSETLSYNEQFF. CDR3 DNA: TGTGCCAGCAGCGAGACCCTTTCCTACAATGAGCAGTTCTTC.